These T cell receptor beta chains were read from a single sample in a study of immune cell composition in non-small cell lung cancer. Some clones are missing from TCRdb's copy, which holds only in-frame ones; the method was immunoSEQ multiplex PCR. The table has around 7,000 clones, 80% to 90% seen once. Sequences were obtained from non-adjacent lung tissue. The source of these receptors is a human donor with non-small cell lung cancer. The CDR3 runs from the conserved cysteine through the conserved F or W. The D gene is left open where the match is weak. Only part of the rows carry a size: once, few, many, or a class if the clone is expanded.

d_gene: TRBD1
j_gene: TRBJ1-1
abundance: once
v_gene: TRBV5-8
CDR3aa: CASRPGTGGKRTEAFF
CDR3nt: TGTGCCAGCAGGCCCGGGACAGGGGGAAAAAGGACTGAAGCTTTCTTT

d_gene: -
j_gene: TRBJ2-7
abundance: -
v_gene: TRBV4-3
CDR3aa: CASSQDTSRAVSYEQYF
CDR3nt: TGCGCCAGCAGCCAAGACACCAGCAGGGCGGTGTCCTACGAGCAGTACTTC

d_gene: -
j_gene: TRBJ1-2
abundance: -
v_gene: TRBV11-2
CDR3aa: CASSGGDGGYTF
CDR3nt: TGTGCCAGCAGCGGAGGAGACGGGGGCTACACCTTC

d_gene: TRBD1
j_gene: TRBJ1-6
abundance: once
v_gene: TRBV5-4
CDR3aa: CASSDRVAHSPLHF
CDR3nt: TGTGCCAGCTCGGACAGGGTGGCTCATTCACCCCTCCACTTT

d_gene: -
j_gene: TRBJ2-6
abundance: -
v_gene: TRBV2
CDR3aa: CASSHRVAGANVLTF
CDR3nt: TGTGCCAGCAGCCATAGGGTTGCTGGGGCCAACGTCCTGACTTTC

d_gene: -
j_gene: TRBJ1-2
abundance: -
v_gene: TRBV19
CDR3aa: CASSSWEGGAGGYTF
CDR3nt: TGTGCCAGTAGTTCCTGGGAAGGGGGAGCCGGTGGCTACACCTTC

d_gene: TRBD2
j_gene: TRBJ2-2
abundance: -
v_gene: TRBV25-1
CDR3aa: CASRATSGDGGELFF
CDR3nt: TGTGCCAGCAGAGCGACTAGCGGGGACGGCGGGGAGCTGTTTTTT

d_gene: -
j_gene: TRBJ2-1
abundance: -
v_gene: TRBV11-2
CDR3aa: CASSLRRATIGEQFF
CDR3nt: TGTGCCAGCAGCTTACGCCGGGCCACAATCGGGGAGCAGTTCTTC